These 21 T cell receptor beta chains originate from one sample sequenced in a study of cytomegalovirus exposure and HLA in healthy donors. PCR was performed using 60 Vbeta and 13 Jbeta primers. Here immunoSEQ multiplex PCR was the method, and the copy in TCRdb shows in-frame clones only, minus some. The sample yields approximately 140,000 clones, about two thirds seen once. Sample: PBMCs. The receptors stem from a woman aged 55-70 years in good health and CMV-seropositive.

The chain has TRBV9 and TRBJ2-3; 7 bases are a match to TRBD2. The ends lost 0 bases at V and 4 bases at J; junction bases unmatched: 5. CDR3 length equals 15 residues. Per germline, CDR1 SGDLS and CDR2 YYNGEE. Written as DNA, the CDR3 is TGTGCCAGCAGCGTAGGGGGAGGGGACTCAGATACGCAGTATTTT. Protein sequence: CASSVGGGDSDTQYF.

This clone was seen only a few times. This chain connects TRBV6-1 to TRBJ1-2; maybe TRBD1 (6 bases). The V end lost 2 bases, the J end lost 0 bases, and 10 bases lay between the germline ends. The CDR3 is 15 amino acids. The germline V gene has CDR1 MNHNS and CDR2 SASEGT. The CDR3 DNA reads as TGTGCCAGCAGTGAAACTTGGACAGCTAACTATGGCTACACCTTC. Amino acids: CASSETWTANYGYTF.

The chain carries TRBV6-6 and TRBJ1-2, with D possibly matching TRBD1 (5 bases). The CDR3 loop spans 12 amino acids. CDR1 and CDR2 (germline): MNHNY, SVGAGI (reference sequence). The V and J ends lost 10 bases and 6 bases respectively, with 15 bases between them. This chain's CDR3 is CATHSGGDGYTF. CDR3 DNA sequence: TGTGCCACCCATAGCGGGGGTGATGGCTACACCTTC.

The chain uses TRBV5-1 and TRBJ2-7; 14 nucleotides align to TRBD2. This CDR3 has 19 amino acids. V lost 4 bases and J lost 4; bases outside the gene matches: 16. Per the germline V gene, CDR1 is SGHRS and CDR2 is YFSETQ. The DNA of the CDR3 is TGCGCCAGCAGCCCCTCGGGGGGGACTAGCGGGGGAGTTATGTACGAGCAGTACTTC. This gives the protein CASSPSGGTSGGVMYEQYF.

The chain employs TRBV4-2 and TRBJ1-5, with D perhaps matching TRBD1 (6 bases). This CDR3 has 15 residues. Trimming cost V 1 base and J 5 bases, with 12 bases left between them. Germline V gene sequence: CDR1 LGHNA, CDR2 YNFKEQ. DNA for the CDR3: TGTGCCAGCAGCCAAGGAGGGCAGGGGCATCAGCCCCAGCATTTT. The encoded protein is CASSQGGQGHQPQHF.

This clone was detected only a few times. The chain uses TRBV6-6 and TRBJ2-1; 8 nucleotides align to TRBD2. After removal of 10 bases from V and 5 bases from J, the junction contained 13 bases not matched to a gene. The CDR3 has 15 amino acids. Germline V gene sequence: CDR1 MNHNY, CDR2 SVGAGI (reference sequence). CDR3 sequence reads: CATTLPAGDNNEQFF. The DNA for the CDR3 is TGTGCCACCACCCTTCCAGCGGGGGACAACAATGAGCAGTTCTTC.

This chain joins TRBV20-1 and TRBJ2-7, with D tentatively TRBD1 (5 bases). V lost 6 bases and J lost 4, with 10 bases in between. This CDR3 has 11 residues. CDR1 and CDR2 from the germline V gene are DFQATT and SNEGSKA (reference sequence). CDR3 loop: CSALDSYEQYF. CDR3 in DNA: TGCAGTGCCCTTGACAGTTACGAGCAGTACTTC.

This chain links TRBV5-4 with TRBJ1-1, with 8 bases matching TRBD1. The germline CDR1 and CDR2 sequences are SGHNT and YYREEE (reference sequence). The CDR3 is 14 residues long. V lost 10 bases and J lost 4; bases outside the gene matches: 12. CDR3 coding DNA: TGTGCCTACTCCCCGACAGGGGTTAGCACTGAAGCTTTCTTT. This translates into CAYSPTGVSTEAFF.

The chain employs TRBV7-8 and TRBJ2-3; possible D gene TRBD1, 5 bases. The CDR3 totals 12 residues. Germline loops: CDR1 SGHVS, CDR2 FQNEAQ. V dropped 3 bases and J dropped 8 bases, with 9 bases sitting between them. The CDR3 bases are TGTGCCAGCAGCTTGCAGGGTGGTACGCAGTATTTT. Protein product: CASSLQGGTQYF. Based on the CDR3 plus reference TRBV7-8 and TRBJ2-3, the full variable domain is GAGVSQSPRYKVAKRGQDVALRCDPISGHVSLFWYQQALGQGPEFLTYFQNEAQLDKSGLPSDRFFAERPEGSVSTLKIQRTQQEDSAVYLCASSLQGGTQYFGPGTRLTVL.

This sequence joins TRBV27 and TRBJ1-1, with D uncertain. This CDR3 comprises 13 residues. In germline, CDR1 is MNHEY, CDR2 SMNVEV (reference sequence). Trimming cost V 4 bases and J 7 bases, with 13 bases left between them. The CDR3 DNA sequence: TGTGCCAGCAGTTCCTCCCTTTTAGTTGAAGCTTTCTTT. Encoded protein: CASSSSLLVEAFF.

This chain uses TRBV5-1 with TRBJ2-1, with 7 bases matching TRBD1. The CDR3 length is 15 residues. The germline CDR1 and CDR2 sequences are SGHRS and YFSETQ. Trimming at V came to 0 bases and at J to 6 bases, leaving 6 bases not matched to a gene. CDR3: CASSLAGQPFNEQFF. The DNA of the CDR3 is TGCGCCAGCAGCTTGGCGGGACAGCCCTTCAATGAGCAGTTCTTC.

V and J are TRBV9 and TRBJ2-2; 10 bases are a match to TRBD2. The CDR3 is made up of 17 amino acids. Germline CDR1 SGDLS, CDR2 YYNGEE. V was pared by 0 bases and J by 4 bases, with 6 bases of the junction left unmatched. The CDR3 DNA is TGTGCCAGCAGCGTAGCCGGACTAGCGGTTCGCACCGGGGAGCTGTTTTTT. Protein sequence: CASSVAGLAVRTGELFF.

The chain links TRBV9 to TRBJ2-3; 7 nucleotides match TRBD2. The ends lost 4 bases at V and 1 base at J; junction bases unmatched: 6. Germline loops: CDR1 SGDLS, CDR2 YYNGEE. CDR3 length equals 15 residues. CDR3 protein: CASSPGLVRTDTQYF. The CDR3 DNA reads TGTGCCAGCAGCCCCGGACTAGTTCGCACAGATACGCAGTATTTT.

This chain links TRBV5-5 with TRBJ1-4; D uncertain. Germline CDR1 is SGHKS and CDR2 is YYEKEE (reference sequence). The V end was cut by 2 bases, the J end by 2 bases, with 10 bases between. This CDR3 spans 15 amino acids. The CDR3 bases are TGTGCCAGCAGCTTTGCACATGCCACTAATGAAAAACTGTTTTTT. Its translation: CASSFAHATNEKLFF.

CDR3 in DNA: TGTGCCAGCAGCTTAACAAGATACGAGCAGTACTTC. Translated, it gives CASSLTRYEQYF. This rearrangement joins TRBV11-2 to TRBJ2-7; no definite D call. From germline, CDR1 is SGHAT and CDR2 FQNNGV. V lost 2 bases, J lost 4 bases, and 6 bases lay in between. The CDR3 contains 12 residues.

This chain links TRBV5-1 with TRBJ2-1; D possibly corresponds to TRBD1 (6 bases). V lost 1 base and J 7 bases, leaving 9 bases between the germline ends. Germline lookup yields CDR1 SGHRS and CDR2 YFSETQ. The CDR3 is 13 residues long. Written as DNA, the CDR3 is TGCGCCAGCAGCTTGAACAGGGAAAATGAGCAGTTCTTC. Translating it yields CASSLNRENEQFF.

This clone was picked up a small number of times. The sample carries other DNA sequences with the same CDR3. The chain joins TRBV5-1 to TRBJ1-4; the match to TRBD1 covers 10 bases. Germline trimming cut 4 bases from V and 5 bases from J; bases unmatched to any gene: 2. CDR3 size: 14 residues. Germline V gene lookup returns CDR1 SGHRS and CDR2 YFSETQ. This CDR3 is CASSPGQGNEKLFF. DNA for the CDR3: TGCGCCAGCAGCCCGGGACAGGGGAATGAAAAACTGTTTTTT.

The chain uses TRBV5-1 and TRBJ2-3; 13 bases map to TRBD2. The V segment lost 4 bases and the J segment 3 bases; nucleotides outside the gene matches: 8. Germline assignment: CDR1 SGHRS and CDR2 YFSETQ. The CDR3 consists of 17 residues. CDR3 sequence reads: CASSQWTSGGMTDTQYF. As DNA, the CDR3 is TGCGCCAGCAGCCAATGGACTAGCGGGGGCATGACAGATACGCAGTATTTT.

The CDR3 protein is CASSLSQGGLHF. In DNA form, the CDR3 reads TGTGCCAGCAGTTTATCCCAGGGGGGCCTCCACTTT. The chain joins TRBV28 to TRBJ1-6, with 7 positions matching TRBD1. This CDR3 has 12 amino acids. Germline CDR1 MDHEN, CDR2 SYDVKM. J gave up 15 bases and V 1 base, and 3 bases lay outside the gene matches.

This chain uses TRBV19 with TRBJ1-4, with TRBD1 matching over 9 bases. The ends lost 1 base at V and 5 bases at J; junction bases unmatched: 2. Germline CDR1 and CDR2: LNHDA and SQIVND (reference sequence). The CDR3 contains 15 residues. Written as DNA, the CDR3 is TGTGCCAGTAGTATAGGCGGGACAGGGAATGAAAAACTGTTTTTT. This sequence encodes CASSIGGTGNEKLFF.

The chain links TRBV27 to TRBJ2-7; TRBD1 might be the D (5 bases). Per germline, CDR1 MNHEY and CDR2 SMNVEV (reference sequence). The CDR3 contains 15 residues. V shed 5 bases and J shed 4 bases, with 18 bases lying between them. CDR3 coding DNA: TGTGCCAGCAGTCTCGGCAGGGTACGCTTGTACGAGCAGTACTTC. It is translated as CASSLGRVRLYEQYF.